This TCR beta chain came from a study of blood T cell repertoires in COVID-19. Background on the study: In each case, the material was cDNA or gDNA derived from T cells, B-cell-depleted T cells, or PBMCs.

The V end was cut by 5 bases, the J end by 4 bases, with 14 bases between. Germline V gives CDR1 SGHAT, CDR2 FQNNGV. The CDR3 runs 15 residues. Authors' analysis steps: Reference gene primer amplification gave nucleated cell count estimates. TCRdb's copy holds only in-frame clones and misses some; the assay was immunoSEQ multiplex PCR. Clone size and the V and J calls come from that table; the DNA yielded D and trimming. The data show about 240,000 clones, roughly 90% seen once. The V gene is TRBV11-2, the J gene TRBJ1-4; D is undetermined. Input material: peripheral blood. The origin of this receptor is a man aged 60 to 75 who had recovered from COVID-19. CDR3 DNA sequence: TGTGCCAGCAGCCGCCCTGGGCAGCTTAATGAAAAACTGTTTTTT. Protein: CASSRPGQLNEKLFF.